This T cell receptor beta chain appears in the sequencing data of a study of blood T cell repertoires in COVID-19. Which cohort a participant joined came from the clinical history participants gave. The study counted Cohort 3 donors as recovered given two negative PCRs, clearance, or symptom resolution. This table comes from immunoSEQ multiplex PCR, and its TCRdb copy is limited to in-frame clones, with some not included. There are about 250,000 clones in the sample; 85% to 90% occur only once, and 2% to 2.5% lies in the top ten. With 2 bases clipped from V and 3 bases from J, the junction kept 6 bases outside the gene matches. The CDR3 covers 15 residues. The germline CDR1 and CDR2 sequences are SQVTM and ANQGSEA.

The chain is built from TRBV29-1 and TRBJ2-1; 8 bases agree with TRBD1. The sequence derives from a woman aged 18-30 years who had recovered from COVID-19. The sample was PBMCs or T cells enriched from blood (not recorded which). CDR3 nucleotides: TGCAGCGTTGAACCTTGGGACAGGAGCTACAATGAGCAGTTCTTC. It specifies CSVEPWDRSYNEQFF.